This TCR beta chain emerged from a study of graft-versus-host responses after intestinal transplantation. On the study more broadly: Recipients got multivisceral, liver-intestinal, or isolated intestinal transplants. Every recipient underwent anti-thymocyte globulin induction, then tacrolimus and steroids for approximately three years. Whole-study findings and limits: Ileal or blood samples showed some GvH clones first, and such clones were also found in recipient marrow.

Responders labeled with CFSE (about 200,000) were plated with about 200,000 irradiated, violet-dye-labeled stimulators. Germline-derived CDR1 and CDR2 are MNHEY and SVGAGI. Trimming removed 4 bases from V and 0 bases from J, with 7 bases in between. The CDR3 runs 13 residues. Produced via immunoSEQ multiplex PCR; TCRdb's table is partial and in-frame only. The sample includes roughly 17,000 clones, around 42% of them seen just once. The V gene is TRBV6-5, the J gene TRBJ2-7, with D unclear. This clonotype was obtained from a human patient who received an intestinal transplant. The source was alloreactive CD8+ T cells from a mixed lymphocyte reaction culture, collected before intestinal transplant. Subset reported: CFSE-low proliferating T cells sorted from roughly six-day pre-transplant mixed lymphocyte reaction (GvH or HvG direction). Written as DNA, the CDR3 is TGTGCCAGCAGTTTAGTGTCCTCCTACGAGCAGTACTTC. Encoded protein: CASSLVSSYEQYF.